The 29 T cell receptor beta chains below come from one sample, sequenced in a study of cytomegalovirus exposure and HLA in healthy donors. PCR primers comprised 60 Vbeta and 13 Jbeta primers. Generated by immunoSEQ multiplex PCR, the TCRdb table keeps only in-frame clones and is missing some. In the table there are some 130,000 clones, 60% to 80% of which are singletons. Sequencing was carried out using PBMCs. These receptors came from a man between 25 and 39 years old in good health and CMV-seronegative.

The chain combines TRBV6-1 with TRBJ2-3, with D possibly being TRBD2 (6 bases). The V gene lost 5 bases and the J gene lost 4 bases, with 10 bases spanning the gap. The CDR3 sequence is 13 residues long. Germline CDR1 reads MNHNS; CDR2 reads SASEGT. CDR3 sequence reads: CASSWEEADTQYF. The CDR3 region has the DNA TGTGCCAGCAGTTGGGAGGAGGCAGATACGCAGTATTTT.

The V call is TRBV6-5, the J call TRBJ1-1; D is uncertain. The CDR3 totals 12 residues. Deletions cut 5 bases from V and 5 bases from J, with 9 bases between. Germline V gene lookup returns CDR1 MNHEY and CDR2 SVGAGI. The CDR3 coding sequence is TGTGCCAGCAGTAGACGGGAAACTGAAGCTTTCTTT. Amino acids: CASSRRETEAFF.

V usage is TRBV7-9 and J usage is TRBJ2-5, with D hard to call. CDR3 length equals 13 residues. Trimming took 3 bases from V and 5 from J, leaving 10 bases between them. Germline assignment: CDR1 SEHNR and CDR2 FQNEAQ (reference sequence). The CDR3 region is CASSLTFEETQYF. In DNA, the CDR3 is TGTGCCAGCAGCTTGACTTTTGAGGAGACCCAGTACTTC.

This chain joins TRBV5-6 and TRBJ1-2; D might be TRBD1 (6 bases). Germline CDR1 is SGHDT and CDR2 is YYEEEE. Trimming stripped 2 bases from V and 4 bases from J, with 18 bases between. This CDR3 contains 16 residues. For the CDR3, the DNA is TGTGCCAGCAGCTTAGGGGGGGTCGCAGACCCCTATGGCTACACCTTC. This encodes CASSLGGVADPYGYTF.

This clone was observed a single time. The rearrangement uses TRBV5-4 and TRBJ1-2; 8 nucleotides line up with TRBD1. The CDR3 sequence is 14 residues long. The trim removed 4 bases at V and 8 bases at J, leaving 10 bases unmatched. Per germline, CDR1 SGHNT and CDR2 YYREEE (reference sequence). The DNA of the CDR3 is TGTGCCAGCAGCCGGGGACAGGAAAAGGGCGGCTACACCTTC. Its protein is CASSRGQEKGGYTF.

V usage is TRBV7-2 and J usage is TRBJ2-7; 13 bases are shared with TRBD2. V trimming: 1 base; J trimming: 3 bases; junction bases outside the gene matches: 3. Germline V lookup: CDR1 SGHTA, CDR2 FQGNSA. The CDR3 runs 16 residues. The CDR3 here is CASSLGTSGSRYEQYF. The CDR3 nucleotides are TGTGCCAGCAGCTTAGGGACTAGCGGGAGCCGCTACGAGCAGTACTTC.

CDR3 region: CASSLMPGGAADTQYF. CDR3 DNA: TGTGCCAGCAGTTTAATGCCGGGAGGAGCGGCAGATACGCAGTATTTT. This chain uses TRBV27 with TRBJ2-3, with TRBD2 identical over 7 bases. V shed 2 bases and J 4 bases; nucleotides not matched to a gene: 9. The CDR3 runs to 16 residues. CDR1 and CDR2 (germline): MNHEY, SMNVEV (reference sequence).

The V call is TRBV7-2, the J call TRBJ2-7; the match to TRBD2 covers 8 bases. The CDR3 consists of 14 residues. The V gene end was trimmed by 4 bases and the J gene end by 4 bases; junction bases not matched to a gene: 6. Germline V lookup: CDR1 SGHTA, CDR2 FQGNSA. Here the CDR3 DNA reads TGTGCCAGCAGCTCGGGACTAGGAAGGTACGAGCAGTACTTC. Its translation: CASSSGLGRYEQYF.

The chain has TRBV20-1 and TRBJ1-2, with a possible D match to TRBD1 (5 bases). Germline V lookup: CDR1 DFQATT, CDR2 SNEGSKA (reference sequence). This CDR3 is built from 11 residues. Trimming removed 5 bases from V and 9 bases from J, with 13 bases in between. CDR3 nucleotide sequence: TGCAGTGCTCGAGCCGGGGGTAGCTACACCTTC. Its protein product is CSARAGGSYTF.

The rearrangement uses TRBV6-5 and TRBJ1-2, with TRBD1 matching 8 bases. With 4 bases clipped from V and 8 bases from J, the junction kept 9 bases outside the gene matches. Germline V gene sequence: CDR1 MNHEY, CDR2 SVGAGI. The CDR3 is made up of 14 amino acids. Here the CDR3 reads CASSSPGTGLGYTF. Here the CDR3 DNA reads TGTGCCAGCAGTTCCCCCGGGACAGGTCTCGGCTACACCTTC.

The chain recombines TRBV18 with TRBJ1-2, with 7 bases matching TRBD1. This CDR3 is built from 15 residues. V shed 0 bases, J shed 0 bases, and the junction held 1 base outside the gene matches. Germline V gives CDR1 KGHSH, CDR2 LQKENI. The CDR3 loop reads CASSPPGQSNYGYTF. The CDR3 nucleotides read TGTGCCAGCTCACCACCGGGACAGTCTAACTATGGCTACACCTTC.

This clone was found once. V usage is TRBV6-5 and J usage is TRBJ1-3, with TRBD1 identical over 9 bases. Trimming removed 2 bases from V and 6 bases from J; junction bases left unmatched: 5. Germline assignment: CDR1 MNHEY and CDR2 SVGAGI. CDR3 length: 15 residues. CDR3 sequence: CASSYTGGSLNTIYF. The CDR3, as DNA: TGTGCCAGCAGTTACACAGGGGGCAGTCTAAACACCATATATTTT.

The rearrangement links TRBV7-8 to TRBJ2-1, with 14 positions matching TRBD2. The CDR3 extends over 17 amino acids. V was pared by 6 bases and J by 5 bases, with 9 bases of the junction left unmatched. Germline-derived CDR1 and CDR2 are SGHVS and FQNEAQ. CDR3 residues: CASSSRLAGGRDNEQFF. The CDR3 DNA reads TGTGCCAGCAGTTCTCGACTAGCGGGAGGGCGGGACAATGAGCAGTTCTTC. The variable domain in full, completed from reference TRBV7-8 and TRBJ2-1, reads GAGVSQSPRYKVAKRGQDVALRCDPISGHVSLFWYQQALGQGPEFLTYFQNEAQLDKSGLPSDRFFAERPEGSVSTLKIQRTQQEDSAVYLCASSSRLAGGRDNEQFFGPGTRLTVL.

This chain joins TRBV7-8 and TRBJ2-1; TRBD2 aligns across 8 bases. V was pared by 5 bases and J by 7 bases, with 13 bases of the junction left unmatched. The CDR3 consists of 16 residues. The germline gives CDR1 SGHVS, CDR2 FQNEAQ. CDR3 sequence (DNA): TGTGCCAGCAGCCTCTCCATAGCGGGAACAGAGAATGAGCAGTTCTTC. It yields the protein CASSLSIAGTENEQFF.

This rearrangement joins TRBV19 to TRBJ2-7; maybe TRBD1 (6 bases). CDR3 length equals 14 residues. Looked up from germline, CDR1 is LNHDA and CDR2 is SQIVND (reference sequence). V lost 4 bases, J lost 7 bases, and 17 bases lay in between. For the CDR3, the DNA is TGTGCCAGTAGTACGCCGGGACAAAAGAGGGAGCAGTACTTC. Translating it yields CASSTPGQKREQYF. The full variable domain, in which reference TRBV19 and TRBJ2-7 provide the parts outside the CDR3, is DGGITQSPKYLFRKEGQNVTLSCEQNLNHDAMYWYRQDPGQGLRLIYYSQIVNDFQKGDIAEGYSVSREKKESFPLTVTSAQKNPTAFYLCASSTPGQKREQYFGPGTRLTVT.

The chain employs TRBV25-1 and TRBJ2-3; D not resolved. The CDR3 loop spans 12 amino acids. Trimming pared 5 bases from V and 0 bases from J, leaving 3 bases between. Germline lookup yields CDR1 MGHDK and CDR2 SYGVNS. The CDR3 loop is CASSSSTDTQYF. The CDR3 bases are TGTGCCAGCAGTTCTAGCACAGATACGCAGTATTTT. The full variable domain, its missing parts supplied by reference TRBV25-1 and TRBJ2-3, is EADIYQTPRYLVIGTGKKITLECSQTMGHDKMYWYQQDPGMELHLIHYSYGVNSTEKGDLSSESTVSRIRTEHFPLTLESARPSHTSQYLCASSSSTDTQYFGPGTRLTVL.

This chain joins TRBV25-1 and TRBJ2-1; the match to TRBD1 covers 9 bases. This CDR3 contains 15 residues. The J segment lost 7 bases and the V segment lost 2 bases, leaving 6 bases of the junction unmatched. Germline V gene sequence: CDR1 MGHDK, CDR2 SYGVNS. The CDR3 region has the DNA TGTGCCAGCAGTGAAACAGGGGGCGCCGGGAATGAGCAGTTCTTC. Its translation: CASSETGGAGNEQFF. Variable domain in full (rest from reference TRBV25-1 and TRBJ2-1): EADIYQTPRYLVIGTGKKITLECSQTMGHDKMYWYQQDPGMELHLIHYSYGVNSTEKGDLSSESTVSRIRTEHFPLTLESARPSHTSQYLCASSETGGAGNEQFFGPGTRLTVL.

The chain employs TRBV7-2 and TRBJ2-6; D might be TRBD1 (6 bases). CDR3 length: 17 residues. V lost 6 bases to trimming and J lost 0 bases, with 15 bases between them. Germline lookup yields CDR1 SGHTA and CDR2 FQGNSA. The CDR3 protein is CASRVQGRSSGANVLTF. The CDR3 DNA is TGTGCCAGCAGAGTACAGGGTCGGAGCTCTGGGGCCAACGTCCTGACTTTC.

The chain links TRBV7-9 to TRBJ2-7; 11 bases are shared with TRBD2. The CDR3 contains 18 residues. Germline CDR1 is SEHNR and CDR2 is FQNEAQ (reference sequence). J lost 5 bases, V lost 4 bases, and 16 bases had no gene match. CDR3 sequence (DNA): TGTGCCAGCAGCTCCCCGCGGCGGAATAGCGGGAGGGCAAACGAGCAGTACTTC. It is translated as CASSSPRRNSGRANEQYF.

The genes are TRBV5-1 and TRBJ2-5; 8 bases are a match to TRBD2. V shed 3 bases and J 7 bases; nucleotides not matched to a gene: 11. There are 15 residues in the CDR3. Germline lookup yields CDR1 SGHRS and CDR2 YFSETQ. The CDR3 sequence: CASSYGLAGDGTQYF. CDR3 nucleotide sequence: TGCGCCAGCAGCTACGGACTAGCCGGAGATGGGACCCAGTACTTC.

The J gene is TRBJ1-3, the V gene TRBV28; 11 bases align to TRBD1. The germline V gene has CDR1 MDHEN and CDR2 SYDVKM. V shed 4 bases, J shed 9 bases, and the junction held 17 bases outside the gene matches. The length of the CDR3 is 18 residues. CDR3 sequence (DNA): TGTGCCAGCAGTTCCCCAGTGCCGGGACAGGGGGTATGGGGCACCATATATTTT. Translation: CASSSPVPGQGVWGTIYF.

This clone was recorded only once. This sequence joins TRBV28 and TRBJ2-5, with 7 positions matching TRBD1. V shed 6 bases, J shed 6 bases, and the junction held 13 bases outside the gene matches. The V gene's germline CDR1 is MDHEN and CDR2 SYDVKM. This CDR3 comprises 15 residues. The CDR3 is CASRRGDRPTKTQYF. The CDR3 nucleotides read TGTGCCAGCAGGCGAGGGGACAGACCTACCAAGACCCAGTACTTC.

This chain connects TRBV10-1 to TRBJ1-4, with 7 bases aligning to TRBD1. V dropped 5 bases and J dropped 8; count of bases not matched to a gene: 8. This CDR3 comprises 14 residues. Per germline, CDR1 WNHNN and CDR2 SYGVQD (reference sequence). The CDR3 sequence: CASSSGQRGEKLFF. CDR3 DNA: TGCGCCAGCAGTTCGGGACAGCGAGGCGAAAAACTGTTTTTT.

V is TRBV10-3 and J is TRBJ2-2, with 7 bases fitting TRBD1. Germline CDR1 and CDR2: ENHRY and SYGVKD. The CDR3 runs 16 residues. The V segment lost 0 bases and the J segment 4 bases; nucleotides outside the gene matches: 5. The CDR3 nucleotides are TGTGCCATCAGTGAGTCGATAGGGGGCTTCACCGGGGAGCTGTTTTTT. This sequence encodes CAISESIGGFTGELFF.

This clone was recorded a few times. The rearrangement uses TRBV5-6 and TRBJ2-7, with D possibly matching TRBD1 (5 bases). Germline CDR1 is SGHDT and CDR2 is YYEEEE. Trimming took 4 bases from V and 3 from J, leaving 14 bases between them. There are 14 residues in the CDR3. In DNA, the CDR3 is TGTGCCAGCAGCCAGGGAATGGGCGGCTACGAGCAGTACTTC. It is translated as CASSQGMGGYEQYF.

The V call is TRBV4-3, the J call TRBJ2-1; D is undetermined. Trimming cost V 2 bases and J 0 bases, with 8 bases left between them. The CDR3 loop spans 15 amino acids. Germline lookup yields CDR1 LGHNA and CDR2 YSLEER. The CDR3 here is CASSQSISSYNEQFF. CDR3 DNA sequence: TGCGCCAGCAGCCAATCTATTAGCTCCTACAATGAGCAGTTCTTC.

About this clone: Because the CDR3's place on the DNA is in doubt, the DNA is left out and the CDR3 is given as listed by TCRdb. The rearrangement uses TRBV1 and TRBJ2-1; no DNA check was done on the table's D call, TRBD2. TRBV1 is a pseudogene. The CDR3 totals 17 residues, both ends included. The CDR3: CTSSQEVAGGSYNEQFF.

The rearrangement links TRBV28 to TRBJ1-2; D is undetermined. V was clipped by 6 bases and J by 3 bases, with 11 bases between them. CDR1 and CDR2 (germline): MDHEN, SYDVKM. This CDR3 spans 13 amino acids. In DNA form, the CDR3 reads TGTGCCAGCAGAACCGGGTTGCACTATGGCTACACCTTC. It specifies CASRTGLHYGYTF.

The chain uses TRBV5-1 and TRBJ2-3; TRBD2 matches at 7 bases. The trim removed 1 base at V and 5 bases at J, leaving 4 bases unmatched. The CDR3 totals 14 residues. Germline CDR1 and CDR2: SGHRS and YFSETQ. CDR3 in DNA: TGCGCCAGCAGCTTGTGGACTAGACAAGATACGCAGTATTTT. Its protein product is CASSLWTRQDTQYF.